This T cell receptor beta chain was captured in a study of neurological immune-mediated disorders. At least ten counts were recorded for this clonotype. Between the trimmed V and J ends, which lost 3 bases and 4 bases, there was a span of 9 bases. Per the germline V gene, CDR1 is ENHRY and CDR2 is SYGVKD. The CDR3 has 13 residues. MiXCR, applied by TCRdb to the 5' RACE reads, yields one record per CDR3 protein. Here the sample spans 30,000 to 35,000 distinct CDR3 sequences, approximately 24% being singletons. V and J are TRBV10-3 and TRBJ1-2; D perhaps matches TRBD1 (5 bases). This sequence originates from a man aged 50 to 60 with HTLV-1-associated myelopathy (HAM/TSP). Specimen: CD4+ T cells from blood. The CDR3 loop reads CAISDSGLYGYTF. In DNA form, the CDR3 reads TGTGCCATCAGTGATTCAGGGCTCTATGGCTACACCTTC.